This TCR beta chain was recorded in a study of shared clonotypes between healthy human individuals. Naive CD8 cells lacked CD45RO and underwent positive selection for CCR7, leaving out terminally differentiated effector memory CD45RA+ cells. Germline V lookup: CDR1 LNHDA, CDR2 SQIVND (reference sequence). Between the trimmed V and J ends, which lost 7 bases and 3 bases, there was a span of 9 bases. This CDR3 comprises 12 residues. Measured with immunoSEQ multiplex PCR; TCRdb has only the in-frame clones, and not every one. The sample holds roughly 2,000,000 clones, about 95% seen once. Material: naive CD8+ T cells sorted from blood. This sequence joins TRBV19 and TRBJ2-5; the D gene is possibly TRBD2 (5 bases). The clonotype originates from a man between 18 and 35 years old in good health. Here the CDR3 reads CASNGEEETQYF. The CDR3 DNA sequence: TGTGCCAGTAACGGGGAAGAAGAGACCCAGTACTTC. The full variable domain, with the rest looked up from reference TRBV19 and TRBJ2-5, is DGGITQSPKYLFRKEGQNVTLSCEQNLNHDAMYWYRQDPGQGLRLIYYSQIVNDFQKGDIAEGYSVSREKKESFPLTVTSAQKNPTAFYLCASNGEEETQYFGPGTRLLVL.